This TCR beta chain appears in the sequencing data of a study of OX40 agonist ivuxolimab in advanced cancers. TCRdb's table, derived via immunoSEQ multiplex PCR, lists solely in-frame clones and lacks some. The repertoire holds about 29,000 clones, with 85% to 95% as singletons. This CDR3 is 16 amino acids long. Germline V gives CDR1 MGHRA, CDR2 YSYEKL. The V segment lost 0 bases and the J segment 5 bases; nucleotides outside the gene matches: 6. The sequence came from an adult with an advanced solid tumor such as melanoma, head and neck, liver or kidney cancer. The specimen was CD4+ or CD8+ T cells sorted from blood, collected in a trial of the OX40 agonist ivuxolimab. V gene TRBV4-1 combines with J gene TRBJ2-1; 8 positions match TRBD2. This chain's CDR3 is CASSQDQSGGNNEQFF. The CDR3, as DNA: TGCGCCAGCAGCCAAGATCAGAGCGGGGGAAACAATGAGCAGTTCTTC.